This T cell receptor (beta chain) was recorded in a study of regulatory T cells in long-lasting Graves disease. The study's findings and limits: More public clonotypes were shared by persistent patients (approximately 3,000) than by new patients (about 970). Persistent Graves' patients showed reduced TCR diversity versus newly diagnosed patients. TRBV28, TRBJ1-2 and TRBJ2-5 were segments that persistent disease favored.

This CDR3 is built from 14 residues. The V and J ends lost 2 bases and 3 bases respectively, with 7 bases between them. Germline V gives CDR1 SGHTA, CDR2 FQGNSA. Researchers made TCR beta libraries by using iRepertoire HTBI primers and running Arm-PCR on CDR3 regions. Original data processing: Across samples, more than 55 TRBV and some 15 TRBJ segments were found. TCRdb ran MiXCR on the multiplex PCR reads and lists one entry per CDR3 protein. The V and J calls here are based on TCRdb, not the publication. The data contain a few hundred thousand distinct CDR3 sequences, roughly 21% of them singletons. Time point indicated: newly diagnosed GD, antithyroid drugs for less than 3 months. RNA isolated from PBMCs was used to make the TCR library. In this sample, this clonotype turned up many times. Its antigen is unidentified.

The sequence was collected from a female donor with Graves disease. This chain joins TRBV7-2 and TRBJ1-4, with D unclear. Sequenced here: peripheral blood mononuclear cells (PBMCs), sampled at new diagnosis, from a patient treated with antithyroid drugs. CDR3 protein: CASSLTYANEKLFF. CDR3 bases: TGTGCCAGCAGCTTAACATACGCTAATGAAAAACTGTTTTTT.